Following are 30 T cell receptor beta chains from one sample sequenced in a study of OX40 agonist ivuxolimab in advanced cancers. TCRdb's copy holds only in-frame clones and misses some; the assay was immunoSEQ multiplex PCR. This sample has about 82,000 clones, with 90% to 95% found just once. This specimen consisted of CD4+ or CD8+ T cells sorted from blood, obtained in a trial of the OX40 agonist ivuxolimab. These receptors came from an adult with an advanced solid tumor such as melanoma, head and neck, liver or kidney cancer.

The chain uses TRBV4-1 and TRBJ2-5, with a weak D call TRBD1 (5 bases). Trimming left V 0 bases short and J 5 bases short, with 13 bases between. Germline-derived CDR1 and CDR2 are MGHRA and YSYEKL. The CDR3 spans 15 residues. CDR3 DNA sequence: TGCGCCAGCAGCCAAGATCTTTCAGGGTGGGAGACCCAGTACTTC. This translates into CASSQDLSGWETQYF.

The rearrangement joins TRBV5-1 to TRBJ2-7; D perhaps matches TRBD1 (5 bases). The CDR3 consists of 13 residues. The germline gives CDR1 SGHRS, CDR2 YFSETQ. The V and J ends lost 4 bases and 1 base respectively, with 9 bases between them. CDR3 coding DNA: TGCGCCAGCAGCATCGGACAATCCTACGAGCAGTACTTC. Translating it yields CASSIGQSYEQYF.

This chain uses TRBV9 with TRBJ2-3, with 7 bases lining up with TRBD2. The V gene's germline CDR1 is SGDLS and CDR2 YYNGEE. V was clipped by 0 bases and J by 3 bases; unmatched bases: 10. The CDR3 is 17 residues long. The CDR3 nucleotides read TGTGCCAGCAGCGTAGCTGTGACTAGGGGAGGGACAGATACGCAGTATTTT. Translated: CASSVAVTRGGTDTQYF.

The CDR3 sequence is CAISDRLVDEQFF. In nucleotides, the CDR3 is TGTGCCATCAGTGATCGTCTAGTAGATGAGCAGTTCTTC. V and J are TRBV10-3 and TRBJ2-1; no firm D call. Germline V CDR1 and CDR2: ENHRY, SYGVKD. This CDR3 has 13 residues. V was cut by 3 bases and J by 8 bases, with 11 bases left in between.

This chain links TRBV28 with TRBJ2-2; TRBD1 matches 9 bases. The germline V gene encodes CDR1 MDHEN and CDR2 SYDVKM. The CDR3 spans 15 residues. The V gene end was trimmed by 6 bases and the J gene end by 4 bases; junction bases not matched to a gene: 6. CDR3 sequence reads: CASRETGGVTGELFF. The DNA for the CDR3 is TGTGCCAGCAGGGAAACAGGGGGCGTCACCGGGGAGCTGTTTTTT.

The chain has TRBV6-5 and TRBJ1-1; D is perhaps TRBD1 (6 bases). The V end lost 8 bases, the J end lost 6 bases, and 10 bases lay between the germline ends. Germline CDR1 reads MNHEY; CDR2 reads SVGAGI. The CDR3 has 11 residues. CDR3 region: CASGGGPEAFF. In DNA, the CDR3 is TGTGCCAGCGGAGGGGGTCCTGAAGCTTTCTTT.

Here the CDR3 DNA reads TGTGCCAGCAGTTTTAGCCCCTTAACAGTGAACACTGAAGCTTTCTTT. It yields the protein CASSFSPLTVNTEAFF. The chain joins TRBV28 to TRBJ1-1; D not resolved. Germline loops: CDR1 MDHEN, CDR2 SYDVKM. Trimming cost V 3 bases and J 0 bases, with 14 bases left between them. The CDR3 is 16 residues long. The whole variable domain, filled in from reference TRBV28 and TRBJ1-1, reads DVKVTQSSRYLVKRTGEKVFLECVQDMDHENMFWYRQDPGLGLRLIYFSYDVKMKEKGDIPEGYSVSREKKERFSLILESASTNQTSMYLCASSFSPLTVNTEAFFGQGTRLTVV.

The V call is TRBV9, the J call TRBJ1-1; no definite D call. Germline V gene sequence: CDR1 SGDLS, CDR2 YYNGEE. The CDR3 is 13 amino acids. V lost 0 bases and J lost 5, with 8 bases in between. The CDR3 reads CASSVVGTTEAFF. DNA for the CDR3: TGTGCCAGCAGCGTAGTGGGAACTACTGAAGCTTTCTTT.

The CDR3 reads CASSQGLQGTTEAFF. The CDR3 DNA sequence: TGTGCCAGCAGCCAAGGGCTACAGGGGACCACTGAAGCTTTCTTT. This sequence joins TRBV4-2 and TRBJ1-1; TRBD1 matches 7 bases. The CDR3 consists of 15 residues. Trimming at V came to 1 base and at J to 4 bases, leaving 6 bases not matched to a gene. Germline V gives CDR1 LGHNA, CDR2 YNFKEQ.

In its sample, this clone was seen once. V usage is TRBV18 and J usage is TRBJ1-1; D remains unclear. V was shortened by 0 bases and J by 5 bases, with 16 bases between the two germline ends. This CDR3 region has 16 residues. In germline, CDR1 is KGHSH, CDR2 LQKENI. DNA of the CDR3: TGTGCCAGCTCACCACCGAATTGGGGAGGTGGGACTGAAGCTTTCTTT. Translated: CASSPPNWGGGTEAFF.

The V call is TRBV7-2, the J call TRBJ2-2, with D possibly matching TRBD2 (5 bases). Deletions cut 1 base from V and 6 bases from J, with 12 bases between. CDR3 length: 15 amino acids. In germline, CDR1 is SGHTA, CDR2 FQGNSA. CDR3 DNA: TGTGCCAGCAGCTTAGTTGGGCGGGTAGCCGGGGAGCTGTTTTTT. This codes for CASSLVGRVAGELFF. The whole variable domain, filled in from reference TRBV7-2 and TRBJ2-2, reads GAGVSQSPSNKVTEKGKDVELRCDPISGHTALYWYRQSLGQGLEFLIYFQGNSAPDKSGLPSDRFSAERTGGSVSTLTIQRTQQEDSAVYLCASSLVGRVAGELFFGEGSRLTVL.

This clone came up a few times. The chain couples TRBV28 to TRBJ2-1; D possibly corresponds to TRBD2 (5 bases). The germline V gene has CDR1 MDHEN and CDR2 SYDVKM. CDR3 length: 11 amino acids. V gave up 8 bases and J gave up 7 bases, with 9 bases separating them. For the CDR3, the DNA is TGTGCCAGCGGACTTCTTAATGAGCAGTTCTTC. This codes for CASGLLNEQFF.

This clone was counted a single time. The rearrangement joins TRBV5-1 to TRBJ2-7; TRBD1 aligns across 8 bases. Trimming cost V 4 bases and J 3 bases; bases outside gene matches: 9. Germline V gives CDR1 SGHRS, CDR2 YFSETQ. This CDR3 is 15 amino acids long. The CDR3 loop is CASSPMDRADYEQYF. The CDR3 region has the DNA TGCGCCAGCAGCCCCATGGACAGGGCGGACTACGAGCAGTACTTC.

The gene calls are TRBV7-2 and TRBJ1-3; D ambiguous. The V gene lost 1 base and the J gene lost 4 bases, with 14 bases spanning the gap. The CDR3 loop spans 16 amino acids. Germline values: CDR1 SGHTA, CDR2 FQGNSA. CDR3 DNA sequence: TGTGCCAGCAGCTTAGGACCGCAGGCCGCCGGAAACACCATATATTTT. Translation gives CASSLGPQAAGNTIYF.

This clone was observed once. The chain is built from TRBV4-1 and TRBJ2-3; perhaps TRBD2 as D (5 bases). This CDR3 region has 14 residues. Germline V gene lookup returns CDR1 MGHRA and CDR2 YSYEKL. Trimming shortened V by 0 bases and J by 4 bases, and 8 bases separated the two germline ends. In DNA, the CDR3 is TGCGCCAGCAGCCAAGATCGGACTGCAGATACGCAGTATTTT. Residues: CASSQDRTADTQYF.

The chain uses TRBV18 and TRBJ2-7; 9 nucleotides agree with TRBD1. This CDR3 comprises 14 residues. Germline V CDR1 and CDR2: KGHSH, LQKENI. Trimming removed 6 bases from V and 4 bases from J; junction bases left unmatched: 7. CDR3 coding DNA: TGTGCCAGCTCCCAGCAAGGACAGGGGTACGAGCAGTACTTC. Residues: CASSQQGQGYEQYF.

The CDR3 region is CASRGQGGTEAFF. Here the CDR3 DNA reads TGTGCCAGCAGGGGACAGGGGGGGACTGAAGCTTTCTTT. This chain connects TRBV6-1 to TRBJ1-1; 11 bases align to TRBD1. Germline trimming cut 6 bases from V and 5 bases from J; bases unmatched to any gene: 2. This CDR3 comprises 13 residues. Germline values: CDR1 MNHNS, CDR2 SASEGT.

The V call is TRBV10-1, the J call TRBJ1-1; 7 bases map to TRBD1. The CDR3 runs to 13 residues. After removal of 4 bases from V and 5 bases from J, the junction contained 4 bases not matched to a gene. Germline V gene lookup returns CDR1 WNHNN and CDR2 SYGVQD (reference sequence). The CDR3 sequence is CASSAAGGTEAFF. CDR3 coding DNA: TGCGCCAGCAGTGCAGCAGGGGGGACTGAAGCTTTCTTT.

CDR3 region: CASSRGSYEQYF. DNA of the CDR3: TGTGCCAGCAGTCGGGGCTCCTACGAGCAGTACTTC. This chain connects TRBV28 to TRBJ2-7, with D possibly TRBD2 on 5 matching bases. V was shortened by 5 bases and J by 0 bases, with 5 bases between the two germline ends. Germline V lookup: CDR1 MDHEN, CDR2 SYDVKM. This CDR3 contains 12 residues. Variable domain in full (rest from reference TRBV28 and TRBJ2-7): DVKVTQSSRYLVKRTGEKVFLECVQDMDHENMFWYRQDPGLGLRLIYFSYDVKMKEKGDIPEGYSVSREKKERFSLILESASTNQTSMYLCASSRGSYEQYFGPGTRLTVT.

This clone has a single count. The chain combines TRBV7-9 with TRBJ2-7, with 7 bases lining up with TRBD1. Trimming removed 5 bases from V and 2 bases from J; junction bases left unmatched: 9. Per germline, CDR1 SEHNR and CDR2 FQNEAQ (reference sequence). CDR3 size: 15 residues. The CDR3 coding sequence is TGTGCCAGCAGCATCGCACAGGGGCCGACCTACGAGCAGTACTTC. Encoded protein: CASSIAQGPTYEQYF.

This clone was recorded only once. The J gene is TRBJ2-1, the V gene TRBV7-9; TRBD2 agrees at 12 bases. CDR3 length: 15 amino acids. The germline CDR1 and CDR2 sequences are SEHNR and FQNEAQ (reference sequence). V was clipped by 4 bases and J by 3 bases; unmatched bases: 1. The CDR3 DNA reads TGTGCCAGCAGCTGGACTAGCGGGATCTACAATGAGCAGTTCTTC. Its translation is CASSWTSGIYNEQFF.

The J gene is TRBJ2-6, the V gene TRBV9; perhaps TRBD1 as D (9 bases). The CDR3 covers 18 residues. With 3 bases removed from V and 0 bases from J, the gap between germline ends came to 16 bases. Germline values: CDR1 SGDLS, CDR2 YYNGEE. The CDR3: CASSERGTGSSGANVLTF. In DNA, the CDR3 is TGTGCCAGCAGCGAGCGGGGGACAGGGAGCTCTGGGGCCAACGTCCTGACTTTC.

The V and J genes are TRBV6-5 and TRBJ1-3; D is uncertain. The germline V and J ends were trimmed by 7 bases and 0 bases, with 10 bases remaining between them. The CDR3 is 14 residues long. From germline, CDR1 is MNHEY and CDR2 SVGAGI. The CDR3: CASTYDGSGNTIYF. The CDR3 nucleotides are TGTGCCAGCACCTACGACGGCTCTGGAAACACCATATATTTT.

Note on this clone: Other nucleotide sequences in the sample specify the same CDR3. The V gene is TRBV27, the J gene TRBJ2-1; no reliable D call. The V end lost 0 bases, the J end lost 0 bases, and 6 bases lay between the germline ends. This CDR3 contains 15 residues. Germline V CDR1 and CDR2: MNHEY, SMNVEV (reference sequence). CDR3 nucleotides: TGTGCCAGCAGTTTATCTGAGGACTCCTACAATGAGCAGTTCTTC. This codes for CASSLSEDSYNEQFF.

The J gene is TRBJ2-5, the V gene TRBV23-1; 7 nucleotides align to TRBD1. TRBV23-1 carries the ORF label, with uncertain function. With 3 bases clipped from V and 5 bases from J, the junction kept 9 bases outside the gene matches. This CDR3 comprises 15 residues. The CDR3 reads CASSQFYRGSETQYF. The CDR3 DNA reads as TGCGCCAGCAGTCAGTTCTACAGGGGAAGCGAGACCCAGTACTTC.

J is TRBJ2-1 and V is TRBV28; no firm D call. Trimming cost V 10 bases and J 5 bases, with 18 bases left between them. Germline loops: CDR1 MDHEN, CDR2 SYDVKM. The CDR3 spans 14 residues. The CDR3 coding sequence is TGTGCCACCAAAGGCGCCTTCGCGGACAATGAGCAGTTCTTC. Translation: CATKGAFADNEQFF. Looking up the rest from reference TRBV28 and TRBJ2-1 gives the full variable domain: DVKVTQSSRYLVKRTGEKVFLECVQDMDHENMFWYRQDPGLGLRLIYFSYDVKMKEKGDIPEGYSVSREKKERFSLILESASTNQTSMYLCATKGAFADNEQFFGPGTRLTVL.

The CDR3 DNA reads as TGTGCCTGGAGTAAAATACGACAGGGTCGGGAGCAGTTCTTC. This sequence encodes CAWSKIRQGREQFF. This chain uses TRBV30 with TRBJ2-1; 7 bases fit TRBD1. The V segment lost 2 bases and the J segment 10 bases; nucleotides outside the gene matches: 11. The CDR3 runs 14 residues. Per the germline V gene, CDR1 is GTSNPN and CDR2 is SVGIG (reference sequence).

The gene calls are TRBV10-1 and TRBJ1-1, with a possible D match to TRBD1 (6 bases). CDR1 is WNHNN, CDR2 SYGVQD, per germline (reference sequence). Trimming pared 4 bases from V and 2 bases from J, leaving 20 bases between. CDR3 length: 17 amino acids. The CDR3 DNA reads TGCGCCAGCAGTGGGGAATGGGACACCGGGGGAAACACTGAAGCTTTCTTT. This sequence encodes CASSGEWDTGGNTEAFF.

The rearrangement links TRBV10-1 to TRBJ1-3; D unresolved. Germline CDR1 is WNHNN and CDR2 is SYGVQD (reference sequence). Trimming took off 6 bases at V and 0 bases at J, with 18 bases between the two ends. The CDR3 spans 17 residues. This chain's CDR3 is CASRIEGRSRSGNTIYF. In DNA, the CDR3 is TGCGCCAGCAGGATCGAAGGACGGTCACGCTCTGGAAACACCATATATTTT.

The chain has TRBV10-3 and TRBJ1-2, with unresolved D. From germline, CDR1 is ENHRY and CDR2 SYGVKD. V lost 0 bases to trimming and J lost 4 bases, with 3 bases between them. The CDR3 consists of 12 residues. In nucleotides, the CDR3 is TGTGCCATCAGTGAGTCCCTCTATGGCTACACCTTC. It yields the protein CAISESLYGYTF.